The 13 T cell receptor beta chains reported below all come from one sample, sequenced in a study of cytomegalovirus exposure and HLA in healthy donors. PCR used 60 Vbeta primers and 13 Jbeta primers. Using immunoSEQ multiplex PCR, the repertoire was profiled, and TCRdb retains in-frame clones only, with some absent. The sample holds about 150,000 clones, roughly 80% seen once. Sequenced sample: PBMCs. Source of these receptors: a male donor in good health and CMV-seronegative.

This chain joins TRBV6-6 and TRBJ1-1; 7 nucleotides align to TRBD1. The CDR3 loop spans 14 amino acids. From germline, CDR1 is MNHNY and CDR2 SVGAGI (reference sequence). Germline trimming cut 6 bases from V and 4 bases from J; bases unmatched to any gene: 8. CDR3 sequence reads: CASSLLTGVTEAFF. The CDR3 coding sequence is TGTGCCAGCAGCCTCCTAACAGGGGTCACTGAAGCTTTCTTT.

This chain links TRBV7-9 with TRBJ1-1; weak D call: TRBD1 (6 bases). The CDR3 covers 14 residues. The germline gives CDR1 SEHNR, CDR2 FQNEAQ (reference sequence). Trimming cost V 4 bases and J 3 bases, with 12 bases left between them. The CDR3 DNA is TGTGCCAGCAGCTCCGGACAGCGACACACTGAAGCTTTCTTT. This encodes CASSSGQRHTEAFF. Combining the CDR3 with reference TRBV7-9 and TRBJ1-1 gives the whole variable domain DTGVSQNPRHKITKRGQNVTFRCDPISEHNRLYWYRQTLGQGPEFLTYFQNEAQLEKSRLLSDRFSAERPKGSFSTLEIQRTEQGDSAMYLCASSSGQRHTEAFFGQGTRLTVV.

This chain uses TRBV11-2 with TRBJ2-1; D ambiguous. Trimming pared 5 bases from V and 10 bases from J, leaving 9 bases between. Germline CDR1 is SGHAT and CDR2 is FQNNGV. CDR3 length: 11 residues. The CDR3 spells CASSRVEEQFF. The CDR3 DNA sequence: TGTGCCAGCAGCCGGGTGGAGGAGCAGTTCTTC. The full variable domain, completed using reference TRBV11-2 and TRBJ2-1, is EAGVAQSPRYKIIEKRQSVAFWCNPISGHATLYWYQQILGQGPKLLIQFQNNGVVDDSQLPKDRFSAERLKGVDSTLKIQPAKLEDSAVYLCASSRVEEQFFGPGTRLTVL.

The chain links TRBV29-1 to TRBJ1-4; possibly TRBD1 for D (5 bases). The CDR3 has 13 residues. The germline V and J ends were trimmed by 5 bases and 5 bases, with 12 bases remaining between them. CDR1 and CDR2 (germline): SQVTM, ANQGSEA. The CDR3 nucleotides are TGCAGCGTTAATAACAGGCAAAATGAAAAACTGTTTTTT. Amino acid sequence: CSVNNRQNEKLFF.

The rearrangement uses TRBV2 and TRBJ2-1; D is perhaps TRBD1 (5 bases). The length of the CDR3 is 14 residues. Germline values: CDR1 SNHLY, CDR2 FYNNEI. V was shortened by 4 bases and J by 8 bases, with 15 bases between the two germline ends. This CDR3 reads CASSVWGESDEQFF. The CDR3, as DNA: TGTGCCAGCAGTGTATGGGGCGAGTCCGATGAGCAGTTCTTC.

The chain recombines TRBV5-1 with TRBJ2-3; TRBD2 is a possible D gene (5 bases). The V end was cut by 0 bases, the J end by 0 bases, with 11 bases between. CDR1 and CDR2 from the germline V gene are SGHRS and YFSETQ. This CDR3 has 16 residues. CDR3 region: CASSLDGSLSTDTQYF. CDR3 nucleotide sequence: TGCGCCAGCAGCTTGGATGGGAGCCTTAGCACAGATACGCAGTATTTT.

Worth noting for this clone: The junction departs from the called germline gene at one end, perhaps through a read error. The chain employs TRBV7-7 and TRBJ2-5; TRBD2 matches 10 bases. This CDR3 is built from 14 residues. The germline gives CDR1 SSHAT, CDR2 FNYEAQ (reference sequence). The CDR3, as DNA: TGTGCTAGCAGCTTAGCGGGAGGCCAAGAGACCCAGTACTTC. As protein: CASSLAGGQETQYF.

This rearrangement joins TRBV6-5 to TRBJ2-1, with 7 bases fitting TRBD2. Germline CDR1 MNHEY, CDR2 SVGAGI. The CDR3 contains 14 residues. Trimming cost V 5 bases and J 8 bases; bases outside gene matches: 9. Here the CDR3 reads CASSHLGGNYEQFF. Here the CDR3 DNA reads TGTGCCAGCAGTCATCTGGGGGGGAACTATGAGCAGTTCTTC.

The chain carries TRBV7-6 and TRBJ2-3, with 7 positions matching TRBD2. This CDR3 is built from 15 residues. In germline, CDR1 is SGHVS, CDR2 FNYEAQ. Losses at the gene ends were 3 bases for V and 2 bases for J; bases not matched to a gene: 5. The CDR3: CASSFGAGFTDTQYF. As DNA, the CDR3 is TGTGCCAGCAGCTTTGGAGCGGGATTCACAGATACGCAGTATTTT.

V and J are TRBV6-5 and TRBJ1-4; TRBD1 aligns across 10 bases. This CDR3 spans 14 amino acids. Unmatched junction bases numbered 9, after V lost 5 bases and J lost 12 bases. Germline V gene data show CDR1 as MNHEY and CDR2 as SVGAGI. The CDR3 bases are TGTGCCAGCAGTCCCCGGCGGGACAGGGGTGAACTGTTTTTT. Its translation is CASSPRRDRGELFF.

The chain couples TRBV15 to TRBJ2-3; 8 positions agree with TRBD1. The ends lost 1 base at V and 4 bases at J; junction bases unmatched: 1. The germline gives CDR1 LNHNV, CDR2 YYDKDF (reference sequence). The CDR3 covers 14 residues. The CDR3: CATSRGTGPDTQYF. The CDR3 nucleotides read TGTGCCACCAGCAGAGGGACAGGGCCAGATACGCAGTATTTT.

Here the CDR3 DNA reads TGTGCCAGCAGCAGAGGGACAGGGCGCTCAGATACGCAGTATTTT. It codes for CASSRGTGRSDTQYF. The rearrangement links TRBV7-3 to TRBJ2-3; TRBD1 agrees at 9 bases. Germline V gene lookup returns CDR1 SGHTA and CDR2 FQGTGA. V dropped 5 bases and J dropped 4; count of bases not matched to a gene: 7. This CDR3 contains 15 residues. The whole variable domain, filled in from reference TRBV7-3 and TRBJ2-3, reads GAGVSQTPSNKVTEKGKYVELRCDPISGHTALYWYRQSLGQGPEFLIYFQGTGAADDSGLPNDRFFAVRPEGSVSTLKIQRTERGDSAVYLCASSRGTGRSDTQYFGPGTRLTVL.

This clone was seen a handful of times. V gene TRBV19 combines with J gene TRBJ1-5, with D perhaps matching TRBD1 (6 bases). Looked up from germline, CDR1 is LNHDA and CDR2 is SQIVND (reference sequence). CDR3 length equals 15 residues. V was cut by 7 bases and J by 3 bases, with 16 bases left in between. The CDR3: CASKGTGQYNQPQHF. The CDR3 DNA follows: TGTGCCAGTAAGGGCACAGGACAGTACAATCAGCCCCAGCATTTT.